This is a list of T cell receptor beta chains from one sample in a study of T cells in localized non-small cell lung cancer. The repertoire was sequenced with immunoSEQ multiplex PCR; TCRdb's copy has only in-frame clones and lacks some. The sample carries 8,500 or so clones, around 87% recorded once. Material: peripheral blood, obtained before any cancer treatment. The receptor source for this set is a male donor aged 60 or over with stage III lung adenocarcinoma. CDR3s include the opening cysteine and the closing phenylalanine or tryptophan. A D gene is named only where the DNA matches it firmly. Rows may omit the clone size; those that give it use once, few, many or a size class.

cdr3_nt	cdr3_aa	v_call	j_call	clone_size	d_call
TGTGCCAGCAGCCTACTAGTGGCAGGGGACACTGAAGCTTTCTTT	CASSLLVAGDTEAFF	TRBV11-3	TRBJ1-1	NA	NA
TGTGCCAGCAGTTACTCGATAGATACGCAGTATTTT	CASSYSIDTQYF	TRBV6-6	TRBJ2-3	NA	NA
TGTGCCAGCAGCGAGTTCGGTCCTTCAGATACGCAGTATTTT	CASSEFGPSDTQYF	TRBV9	TRBJ2-3	NA	NA
TGTGCCAGCAGAGACGCCGGGGACAGAGCCTACGAGCAGTACTTC	CASRDAGDRAYEQYF	TRBV6-5	TRBJ2-7	NA	TRBD1
TGTGCCAGCAGTCTAACCCAGGGGTTGGGGCCCCAGCATTTT	CASSLTQGLGPQHF	TRBV27	TRBJ1-5	NA	NA
TGTGTCGGGGGATTTTATGGCTACACCTTC	CVGGFYGYTF	TRBV30	TRBJ1-2	NA	NA
TGTGCCAGCAGCTCAGGTCCATTCTTGGGGAACACTGAAGCTTTCTTT	CASSSGPFLGNTEAFF	TRBV7-9	TRBJ1-1	once	NA
TGCGCCAGCAGCTTGTTGGATTACGAGCAGTACTTC	CASSLLDYEQYF	TRBV5-1	TRBJ2-7	NA	NA
TGTGCCAGCAGGTCCGGGACAGGGGGCACAACTAATGAAAAACTGTTTTTT	CASRSGTGGTTNEKLFF	TRBV2	TRBJ1-4	few	TRBD1
TGTGCCAGCAGTGAAAGAGTCGTCGCGGCAGCGGGGGGCTCAGATACGCAGTATTTT	CASSERVVAAAGGSDTQYF	TRBV6-1	TRBJ2-3	few	TRBD2
TGTGCCAGCAGAGCGGGGGCCGGGAGCACAGATACGCAGTATTTT	CASRAGAGSTDTQYF	TRBV7-2	TRBJ2-3	once	TRBD2
TGTGCCAGCAGTCTGGGGACAGGGGGCATGACTGGCTACACCTTC	CASSLGTGGMTGYTF	TRBV27	TRBJ1-2	NA	TRBD1
TGTGCCAGCAGTGACAGGGGGTACTATGGCTACACCTTC	CASSDRGYYGYTF	TRBV6-1	TRBJ1-2	NA	TRBD1
TGTGCCAGCAGCTTAGGTGTAGCGGGAGCCACAGATACGCAGTATTTT	CASSLGVAGATDTQYF	TRBV11-3	TRBJ2-3	NA	TRBD2
TGTGCCAGCAGCTTGGCAGGGATTAGCTATGGCTACACCTTC	CASSLAGISYGYTF	TRBV5-4	TRBJ1-2	NA	NA
TGTGCCAGCAGCGTGAAGGGGTTGAATTCACCCCTCCACTTT	CASSVKGLNSPLHF	TRBV9	TRBJ1-6	NA	NA
TGCGCCAGCAGCTTCACCCTGGCCGATAACAATGAGCAGTTCTTC	CASSFTLADNNEQFF	TRBV5-1	TRBJ2-1	few	NA
TGTGCCAGCGTACGACTTGGCGGGACAGATACGCAGTATTTT	CASVRLGGTDTQYF	TRBV7-2	TRBJ2-3	NA	NA
TGTGCCAGCAAGCCGTACGGAGGCTACGAGCAGTACTTC	CASKPYGGYEQYF	TRBV6-5	TRBJ2-7	NA	NA
TGTGCCAGCAGTGAAGCCACGCATCAGCCCCAGCATTTT	CASSEATHQPQHF	TRBV6-1	TRBJ1-5	NA	NA
TGTGCAAGTCGCCCCCGGACAGGGGTTGGCTACACCTTC	CASRPRTGVGYTF	TRBV12-2	TRBJ1-2	once	NA
TGTGCCAGCAGCTTGAGTGTTGGGGCCAACGTCCTGACTTTC	CASSLSVGANVLTF	TRBV7-7	TRBJ2-6	NA	NA
TGTGCCAGCAGCTTACAGGGGAAGGACACCATATATTTT	CASSLQGKDTIYF	TRBV7-9	TRBJ1-3	NA	NA
TGTGCCAGCAGCGCGGACGGACGGTTACACACTGAAGCTTTCTTT	CASSADGRLHTEAFF	TRBV9	TRBJ1-1	NA	NA
TGTGCCAGCAGGCAGAGCTCTGGAAACACCATATATTTT	CASRQSSGNTIYF	TRBV27	TRBJ1-3	NA	NA
TGTGCCAGCAGCGTAATGGACCGTACCAAGGATGAAAAACTGTTTTTT	CASSVMDRTKDEKLFF	TRBV5-6	TRBJ1-4	NA	NA
TGTGCCAGCTCACCAGACAGGGGGCCAGCAACTAATGAAAAACTGTTTTTT	CASSPDRGPATNEKLFF	TRBV18	TRBJ1-4	NA	TRBD1
TGTGCCAGCAGCTCGGACCTGCGGGGGGGAGGGGAGACCCAGTACTTC	CASSSDLRGGGETQYF	TRBV7-2	TRBJ2-5	few	TRBD2
TGTGCCAGCAGTGCCGGCTACGAGCAGTACTTC	CASSAGYEQYF	TRBV28	TRBJ2-7	NA	NA
TGTGCCAGCAGCTTAGCCTTCTCCGGGACAGGGTATGGCTACACCTTC	CASSLAFSGTGYGYTF	TRBV11-2	TRBJ1-2	once	TRBD1
TGTGCCAGCATCAGTACATCGAGAACAGGGACGGCTTTCTTT	CASISTSRTGTAFF	TRBV6-1	TRBJ1-1	NA	NA
TGCGCCAGCAGCCAAGAATTCACAGATACGCAGTATTTT	CASSQEFTDTQYF	TRBV4-1	TRBJ2-3	NA	NA
TGTGCCAGCAGTGTAGCGGGAGGGCGCAATGAGCAGTTCTTC	CASSVAGGRNEQFF	TRBV6-4	TRBJ2-1	NA	TRBD2
TGTGCCAGCAGTTTCTCCCGGGACGGCAACAATGAGCAGTTCTTC	CASSFSRDGNNEQFF	TRBV27	TRBJ2-1	NA	NA
TGTGCCAGCAGTGCTCCTTACGCACCGGGCAGGGGGCGACCTGGCTACACCTTC	CASSAPYAPGRGRPGYTF	TRBV25-1	TRBJ1-2	NA	TRBD1
TGTGCCAGCAGCTTACCCCAGGGACGGACGAGCTCTGGAAACACCATATATTTT	CASSLPQGRTSSGNTIYF	TRBV7-9	TRBJ1-3	NA	NA
TGTGCCAGCAGTTTAATACTAGCGGGGAACACCGGGGAGCTGTTTTTT	CASSLILAGNTGELFF	TRBV28	TRBJ2-2	NA	TRBD2
TGTGCCAGCTCACTCACTAGCGGGATAGCCAATGAGCAGTTCTTC	CASSLTSGIANEQFF	TRBV18	TRBJ2-1	NA	TRBD2
TGTGCCATCAGTGACCCTGCCCAGGATACGCAGTATTTT	CAISDPAQDTQYF	TRBV10-3	TRBJ2-3	NA	NA
TGTGCCAGCAGCTTGGGTGGATCCGCCGGGGAGCTGTTTTTT	CASSLGGSAGELFF	TRBV11-3	TRBJ2-2	NA	NA
TGCGCCAGCAGCCCGGGGGACAGGGACACAGATACGCAGTATTTT	CASSPGDRDTDTQYF	TRBV5-1	TRBJ2-3	once	TRBD1
TGTGCCAGTAGCCCCCTTCAGGGGGCGGATGGCTACACCTTC	CASSPLQGADGYTF	TRBV19	TRBJ1-2	NA	TRBD1
TGCGCCAGCAGCCAAGAGAATAGCGGGAGTTACGAGCAGTACTTC	CASSQENSGSYEQYF	TRBV4-3	TRBJ2-7	NA	TRBD2
TGTGCCAGCAGCCCTACTAAGCTCCCTGGAAACACCATATATTTT	CASSPTKLPGNTIYF	TRBV11-2	TRBJ1-3	NA	NA
TGTGCCAGCAGCTTAGCGGGGGGTGGCACAGATACGCAGTATTTT	CASSLAGGGTDTQYF	TRBV27	TRBJ2-3	NA	TRBD2
TGCAGCGTTGAAGAGGAGAATAATCAGCCCCAGCATTTT	CSVEEENNQPQHF	TRBV29-1	TRBJ1-5	NA	NA
TGCGCCAGCAGCTTGAACGGGAGGACGAGCACAGATACGCAGTATTTT	CASSLNGRTSTDTQYF	TRBV5-1	TRBJ2-3	NA	TRBD2
TGTGCCAGCAGCCTAGCGGGGGATAGCACAGATACGCAGTATTTT	CASSLAGDSTDTQYF	TRBV2	TRBJ2-3	NA	TRBD2
TGTGCCAGCAGCTTGGAGAAGGGGGCGGAGAACACCGGGGAGCTGTTTTTT	CASSLEKGAENTGELFF	TRBV5-6	TRBJ2-2	NA	TRBD1
TGTGCCAGCAGCCTTGGAGGAACTAGCGGAGCTAATGAGCAGTTCTTC	CASSLGGTSGANEQFF	TRBV9	TRBJ2-1	NA	TRBD2
TGTGCCAGCAGCTTGGGGACATCGAACACCGGGGAGCTGTTTTTT	CASSLGTSNTGELFF	TRBV5-5	TRBJ2-2	NA	NA
TGCGCCAGCAGCGCCGAGGGCAGGTCGGAGGAAAAACTGTTTTTT	CASSAEGRSEEKLFF	TRBV4-1	TRBJ1-4	NA	NA
TGTGCCAGTCACGCCGGGGTTGGGCTGAACACTGAAGCTTTCTTT	CASHAGVGLNTEAFF	TRBV27	TRBJ1-1	NA	NA